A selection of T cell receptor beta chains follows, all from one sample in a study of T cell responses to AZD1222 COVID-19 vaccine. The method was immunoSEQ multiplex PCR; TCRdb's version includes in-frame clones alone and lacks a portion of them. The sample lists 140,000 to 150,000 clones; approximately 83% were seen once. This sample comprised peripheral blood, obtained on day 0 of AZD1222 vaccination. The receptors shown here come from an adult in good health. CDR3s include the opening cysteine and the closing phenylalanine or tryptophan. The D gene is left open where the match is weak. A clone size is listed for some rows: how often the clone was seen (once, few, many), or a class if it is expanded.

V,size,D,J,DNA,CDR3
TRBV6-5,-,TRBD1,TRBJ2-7,TGTGCCAGCAGCCGCGACAGGGTTAGGAACGAGCAGTACTTC,CASSRDRVRNEQYF
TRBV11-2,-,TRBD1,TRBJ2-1,TGTGCCAGCAGCTCTCAGGGGGTGGTAAATGAGCAGTTCTTC,CASSSQGVVNEQFF
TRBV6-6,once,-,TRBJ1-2,TGTGCCAGCAGTTATAACCCGGGGGCAGCGGGGGGCTACACCTTC,CASSYNPGAAGGYTF
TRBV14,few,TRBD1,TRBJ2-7,TGTGCCAGCAGCTGGACAGGGACGAACGAGCAGTACTTC,CASSWTGTNEQYF
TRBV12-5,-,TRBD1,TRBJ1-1,TGTGCTAGTGGTTTGACCCTTACGGACAGGCTGAACACTGAAGCTTTCTTT,CASGLTLTDRLNTEAFF
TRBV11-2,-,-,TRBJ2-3,TGTGCCAGCAGCTTTCTGTCGGCTGGCACAGATACGCAGTATTTT,CASSFLSAGTDTQYF
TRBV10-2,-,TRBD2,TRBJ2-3,TGCGCCAGCAGCTTACTAGCGGGTAGCACAGATACGCAGTATTTT,CASSLLAGSTDTQYF
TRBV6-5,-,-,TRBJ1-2,TGTGCCAGCAGTCCAAGGACCTTGGGTGGCTACACCTTC,CASSPRTLGGYTF
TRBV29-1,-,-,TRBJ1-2,TGCAGCGTTGAGGCAGGAGGAGATGGCTACACCTTC,CSVEAGGDGYTF
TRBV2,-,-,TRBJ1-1,TGTGCCAGCATTGGGGGGCCGGGCACTGAAGCTTTCTTT,CASIGGPGTEAFF
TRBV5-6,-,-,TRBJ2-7,TGTGCCAGCAGGGTCCTTGGTGCCTACGAGCAGTACTTC,CASRVLGAYEQYF
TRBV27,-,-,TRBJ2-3,TGTGCCAGCAAGGTCCTAACTAGCACAGATACGCAGTATTTT,CASKVLTSTDTQYF
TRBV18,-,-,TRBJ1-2,TGTGCCAGCTCACCACGTTCCGGGGGCGATGGCTACACCTTC,CASSPRSGGDGYTF
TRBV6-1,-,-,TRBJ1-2,TGTGCCAGCAGTGAAGTGGAGGGCCCTATCTATGGCTACACCTTC,CASSEVEGPIYGYTF
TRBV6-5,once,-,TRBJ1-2,TGTGCCAGCAGCCTGGGGATTTTGTATGGCTACACCTTC,CASSLGILYGYTF
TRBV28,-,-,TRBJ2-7,TGTGCCAGCAGTTTTACAGGTATGATCTACGAGCAGTACTTC,CASSFTGMIYEQYF
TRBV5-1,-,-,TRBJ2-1,TGCGCCAGCAGCGCCGAGCCGGACAATGAGCAGTTCTTC,CASSAEPDNEQFF
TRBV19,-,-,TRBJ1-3,TGTGCCAGTAGTACGGGGGCAGTTGGAAACACCATATATTTT,CASSTGAVGNTIYF
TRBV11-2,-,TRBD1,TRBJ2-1,TGTGCCAGCAGCCCCGGGACAGGGCTAGATAATGAGCAGTTCTTC,CASSPGTGLDNEQFF
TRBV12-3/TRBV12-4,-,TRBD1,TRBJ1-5,TGTGCCAGCAGTCAGGGGGATCAGCCCCAGCATTTT,CASSQGDQPQHF
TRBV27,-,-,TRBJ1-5,TGTGCCAGCAGTTTTGCGGGGCAGCCCCAGCATTTT,CASSFAGQPQHF
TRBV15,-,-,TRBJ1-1,TGTGCCACCAGCAGAGATCTGGGGACTGAAGCTTTCTTT,CATSRDLGTEAFF
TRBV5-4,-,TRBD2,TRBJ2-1,TGTGCCAGCGGCGGGAGGGCCGAGATCAATGAGCAGTTCTTC,CASGGRAEINEQFF